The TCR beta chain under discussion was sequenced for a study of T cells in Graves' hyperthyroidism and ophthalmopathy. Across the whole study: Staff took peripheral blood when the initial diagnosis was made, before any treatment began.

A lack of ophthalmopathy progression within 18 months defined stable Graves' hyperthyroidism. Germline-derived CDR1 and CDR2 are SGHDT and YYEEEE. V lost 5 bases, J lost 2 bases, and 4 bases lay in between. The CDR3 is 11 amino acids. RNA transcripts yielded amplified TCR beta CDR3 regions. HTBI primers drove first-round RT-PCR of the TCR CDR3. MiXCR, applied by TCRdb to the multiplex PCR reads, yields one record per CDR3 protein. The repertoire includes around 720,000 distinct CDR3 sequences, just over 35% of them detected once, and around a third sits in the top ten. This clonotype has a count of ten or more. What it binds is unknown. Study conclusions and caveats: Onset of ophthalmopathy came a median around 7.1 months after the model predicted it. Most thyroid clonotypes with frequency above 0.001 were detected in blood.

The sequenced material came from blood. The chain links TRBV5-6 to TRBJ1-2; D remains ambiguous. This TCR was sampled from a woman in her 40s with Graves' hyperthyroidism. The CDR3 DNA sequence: TGTGCCAGCAGACGGAACTATGGCTACACCTTC. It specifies CASRRNYGYTF.